Listed below are T cell receptor beta chains from one sample, sequenced in a study of pediatric ulcerative colitis. Some clones are missing from TCRdb's copy, which holds only in-frame ones; the method was immunoSEQ multiplex PCR. The top ten clones hold around 4.3% of a sample with approximately 32,000 clones, around 82% of them seen once. Sequencing was carried out using blood. All receptors come from a boy between 10 and 17 years old with severe ulcerative colitis. CDR3s include the opening cysteine and the closing phenylalanine or tryptophan. A D gene is named only where the DNA matches it firmly. Expanded clones get a size class; other rows say once, few or many, or leave the size out.

V gene,D gene,clone size,J gene,CDR3 DNA,CDR3 protein
TRBV30,TRBD1,-,TRBJ1-2,TGTGCTTGGGACAGGGGAATTAGGGATGGCTACACCTTC,CAWDRGIRDGYTF
TRBV15,TRBD2,-,TRBJ2-3,TGTGCCACCAGCGTGGGGGTAGCGGGGCTAGATACGCAGTATTTT,CATSVGVAGLDTQYF
TRBV30,-,-,TRBJ2-7,TGTGCCTGGAGTTGGTCGGCCCGGGATCCATACGAGCAGTACTTC,CAWSWSARDPYEQYF
TRBV19,-,-,TRBJ1-1,TGTGCCAGTAGTATAATTCATCTCGACACTGAAGCTTTCTTT,CASSIIHLDTEAFF
TRBV5-1,-,-,TRBJ2-6,TGCGCCAGCAGCCCCACTACCCTCGCAGGGGCCAACGTCCTGACTTTC,CASSPTTLAGANVLTF
TRBV7-8,TRBD1,-,TRBJ2-6,TGTGCCAGCAGCTGGGACAGCTCTGGGGCCAACGTCCTGACTTTC,CASSWDSSGANVLTF
TRBV9,-,few,TRBJ2-7,TGTGCCAGCTCAGATGGGAGCTCCTACGAGCAGTACTTC,CASSDGSSYEQYF
TRBV2,TRBD1,-,TRBJ2-3,TGTGCCAGCAGTGGGACAGGGAGGACAGATACGCAGTATTTT,CASSGTGRTDTQYF
TRBV7-2,-,-,TRBJ1-4,TGTGCCAGCAGCCCCAGGGGCGAAAAACTGTTTTTT,CASSPRGEKLFF
TRBV6-5,-,few,TRBJ2-5,TGTGCCAGCAGTTACTCGGGTCAGATCCAAGAGACCCAGTACTTC,CASSYSGQIQETQYF
TRBV6-5,-,-,TRBJ1-2,TGTGCCAGCAGGAACCGGGACACAGTGGATGGCTACACCTTC,CASRNRDTVDGYTF
TRBV5-4,TRBD1,-,TRBJ1-1,TGTGCCAGCAGCCCCGCCGGTGCAGGGGGAATAAGCACTGAAGCTTTCTTT,CASSPAGAGGISTEAFF
TRBV7-7,-,once,TRBJ2-5,TGTGCTAGCAGCTTAGGTAGAGTGGGGGAGACCCAGTACTTC,CASSLGRVGETQYF
TRBV10-2,-,-,TRBJ2-6,TGCGCCAGCAGTGAGTCCTCCGGGTTACCTGGGGCCAACGTCCTGACTTTC,CASSESSGLPGANVLTF
TRBV5-6,-,-,TRBJ1-1,TGTGCCAGCAGCTTGGCCTTAAGTGGGAACACTGAAGCTTTCTTT,CASSLALSGNTEAFF